This TCR beta chain was identified in a study of cytomegalovirus exposure and HLA in healthy donors. Study-wide results and limits: Researchers reported from a later analysis that most CMV-associated TCR beta chains appeared HLA-restricted. In a later analysis, DRB1 alleles had the most associated TCRs; HLA-C alleles the fewest.

The PCR employed 60 Vbeta primers together with 13 Jbeta primers. The assay was immunoSEQ multiplex PCR, and TCRdb's table has in-frame clones only and misses some. The profile covers roughly 150,000 clones, with 80% appearing a single time and approximately 15% taken by the ten largest. Trimming removed 2 bases at V and 14 bases at J, with 16 bases between. This CDR3 spans 13 amino acids. Germline values: CDR1 GTSNPN, CDR2 SVGIG (reference sequence). In the case of this clone: Its antigen is still unknown.

Sequenced material: PBMCs. The rearrangement uses TRBV30 and TRBJ1-6; a weak D match, TRBD1 (5 bases). This clonotype was sampled from a woman aged 40 to 50 in good health and CMV-seronegative. The CDR3 loop reads CAWSIQGQWALHF. DNA for the CDR3: TGTGCCTGGAGTATCCAGGGCCAATGGGCCCTCCACTTT.